This is a list of T cell receptor beta chains from one sample in a study of OX40 agonist ivuxolimab in advanced cancers. The method was immunoSEQ multiplex PCR; TCRdb's version includes in-frame clones alone and lacks a portion of them. The sample yields about 64,000 clones, roughly nine tenths seen once. The source material was CD4+ or CD8+ T cells sorted from blood, sampled in a trial of the OX40 agonist ivuxolimab. The receptor set was obtained from an adult with an advanced solid tumor such as melanoma, head and neck, liver or kidney cancer. CDR3s include the opening cysteine and the closing phenylalanine or tryptophan. A D gene is named only where the DNA matches it firmly. Size tells how often a clone was seen (once, few, many) or the class of an expanded clone, and some rows leave it out.

TRBJ2-5 | NA | TRBV5-5 | NA | CASSLWDEETQYF | TGTGCCAGCAGCCTGTGGGACGAAGAGACCCAGTACTTC
TRBJ2-3 | TRBD1 | TRBV29-1 | NA | CSAYRGRGDTQYF | TGCAGCGCCTACAGGGGGCGCGGAGATACGCAGTATTTT
TRBJ2-7 | TRBD2 | TRBV27 | few | CASSFGTSAEQYF | TGTGCCAGCAGTTTTGGGACTAGCGCCGAGCAGTACTTC
TRBJ1-2 | NA | TRBV2 | NA | CASISDLYGYTF | TGTGCCAGCATTTCAGACCTGTATGGCTACACCTTC
TRBJ2-7 | NA | TRBV19 | once | CASIAPDSYEQYF | TGTGCCAGTATCGCCCCAGATTCCTACGAGCAGTACTTC
TRBJ2-7 | TRBD2 | TRBV10-3 | NA | CAISGKRELTYEQYF | TGTGCCATCAGTGGGAAGCGGGAGCTAACCTACGAGCAGTACTTC
TRBJ2-1 | NA | TRBV5-1 | once | CASSLVRGGTSSYNEQFF | TGCGCCAGCAGCTTGGTGAGAGGGGGAACAAGCTCCTACAATGAGCAGTTCTTC
TRBJ2-7 | NA | TRBV5-6 | NA | CASSLANSYEQYF | TGTGCCAGCAGCTTAGCCAACTCCTACGAGCAGTACTTC
TRBJ2-1 | NA | TRBV25-1 | NA | CASTRGGIYNEQFF | TGTGCCAGCACTAGGGGGGGTATTTACAATGAGCAGTTCTTC
TRBJ2-7 | TRBD2 | TRBV19 | NA | CASSINAGDYSYEQYF | TGTGCCAGTAGTATAAACGCGGGGGATTATTCCTACGAGCAGTACTTC
TRBJ1-5 | NA | TRBV6-6 | NA | CASNTGYNQPQHF | TGTGCCAGCAACACGGGTTACAATCAGCCCCAGCATTTT
TRBJ1-6 | NA | TRBV5-6 | NA | CASSNDDSSNSPLHF | TGTGCCAGCAGCAATGACGACAGCAGCAATTCACCCCTCCACTTT
TRBJ2-7 | NA | TRBV27 | NA | CASRPADGSSYEQYF | TGTGCCAGCAGACCGGCGGATGGGAGCTCCTACGAGCAGTACTTC